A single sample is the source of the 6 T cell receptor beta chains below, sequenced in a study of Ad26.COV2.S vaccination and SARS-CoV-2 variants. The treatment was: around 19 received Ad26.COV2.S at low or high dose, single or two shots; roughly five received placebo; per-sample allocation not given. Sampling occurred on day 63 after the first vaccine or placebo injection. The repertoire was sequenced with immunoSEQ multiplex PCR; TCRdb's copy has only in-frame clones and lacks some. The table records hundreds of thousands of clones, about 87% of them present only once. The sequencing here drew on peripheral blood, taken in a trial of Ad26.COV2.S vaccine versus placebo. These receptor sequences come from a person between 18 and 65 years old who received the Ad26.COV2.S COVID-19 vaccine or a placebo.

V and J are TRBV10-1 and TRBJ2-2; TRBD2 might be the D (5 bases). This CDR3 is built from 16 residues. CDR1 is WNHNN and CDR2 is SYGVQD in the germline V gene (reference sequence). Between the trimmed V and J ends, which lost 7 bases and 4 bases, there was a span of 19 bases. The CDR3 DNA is TGCGCCAGCATAAGAGGGCTCCTTTTCATCACCGGGGAGCTGTTTTTT. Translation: CASIRGLLFITGELFF.

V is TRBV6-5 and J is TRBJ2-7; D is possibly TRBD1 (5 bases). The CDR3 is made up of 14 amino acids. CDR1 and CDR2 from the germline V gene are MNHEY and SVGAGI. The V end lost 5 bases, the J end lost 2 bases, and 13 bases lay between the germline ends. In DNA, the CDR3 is TGTGCCAGCAGTCCTAAGGGGATCACCTACGAGCAGTACTTC. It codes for CASSPKGITYEQYF.

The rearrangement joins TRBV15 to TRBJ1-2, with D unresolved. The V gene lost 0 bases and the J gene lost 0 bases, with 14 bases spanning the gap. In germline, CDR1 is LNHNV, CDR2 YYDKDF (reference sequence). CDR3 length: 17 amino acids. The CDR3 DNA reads TGTGCCACCAGCAGAGATAGATCGGCAGGCCCTAACTATGGCTACACCTTC. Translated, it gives CATSRDRSAGPNYGYTF.

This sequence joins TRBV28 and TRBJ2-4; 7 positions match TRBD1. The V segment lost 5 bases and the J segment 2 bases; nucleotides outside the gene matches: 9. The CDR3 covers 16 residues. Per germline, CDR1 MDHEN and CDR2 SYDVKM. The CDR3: CASSPAGGDPKNIQYF. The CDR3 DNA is TGTGCCAGCAGTCCAGCAGGGGGTGATCCCAAAAACATTCAGTACTTC.

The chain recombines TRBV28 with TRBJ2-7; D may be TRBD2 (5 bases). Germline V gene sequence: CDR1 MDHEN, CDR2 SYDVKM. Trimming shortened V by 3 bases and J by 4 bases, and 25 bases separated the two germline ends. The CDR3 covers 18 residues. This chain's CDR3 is CASSFTSPYGSVDYEQYF. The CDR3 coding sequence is TGTGCCAGCAGTTTTACTAGTCCATATGGGTCGGTGGATTACGAGCAGTACTTC.

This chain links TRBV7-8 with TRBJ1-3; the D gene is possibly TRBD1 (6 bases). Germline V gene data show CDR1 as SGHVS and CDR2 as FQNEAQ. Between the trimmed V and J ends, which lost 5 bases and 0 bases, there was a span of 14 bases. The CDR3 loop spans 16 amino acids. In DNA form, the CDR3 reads TGTGCCAGCAGCCCCACGACAGGACCCTCTGGAAACACCATATATTTT. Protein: CASSPTTGPSGNTIYF.